This T cell receptor (beta chain) was captured by sequencing in a study of PD-L1 blockade in urothelial cancer. TCR analog templates of synthetic origin were spiked into each PCR. Here immunoSEQ multiplex PCR was the method, and the copy in TCRdb shows in-frame clones only, minus some. The repertoire holds about 71,000 clones, with 85% to 90% as singletons. Patients were living with locally advanced or metastatic urothelial carcinoma. This clone was recorded only once. Germline lookup yields CDR1 SGDLS and CDR2 YYNGEE. V shed 0 bases and J shed 9 bases, with 7 bases lying between them. This CDR3 is 12 amino acids long.

The V gene is TRBV9, the J gene TRBJ2-1; a weak D match, TRBD2 (5 bases). The sequencing used PBMCs, collected around atezolizumab (anti-PD-L1) treatment. The sequence came from a man aged 55 to 70 with urothelial cancer. CDR3 in amino acids: CASSVGGREQFF. Written as DNA, the CDR3 is TGTGCCAGCAGCGTAGGAGGGCGTGAGCAGTTCTTC. Full variable domain (missing parts from reference TRBV9 and TRBJ2-1): DSGVTQTPKHLITATGQRVTLRCSPRSGDLSVYWYQQSLDQGLQFLIQYYNGEERAKGNILERFSAQQFPDLHSELNLSSLELGDSALYFCASSVGGREQFFGPGTRLTVL.